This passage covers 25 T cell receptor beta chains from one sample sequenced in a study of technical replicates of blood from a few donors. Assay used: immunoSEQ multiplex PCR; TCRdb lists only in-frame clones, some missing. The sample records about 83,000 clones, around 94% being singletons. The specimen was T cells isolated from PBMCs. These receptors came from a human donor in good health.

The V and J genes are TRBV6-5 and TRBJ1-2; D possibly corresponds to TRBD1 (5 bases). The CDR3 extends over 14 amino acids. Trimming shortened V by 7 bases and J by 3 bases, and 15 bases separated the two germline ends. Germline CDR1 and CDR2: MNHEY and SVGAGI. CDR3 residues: CASNERGKHYGYTF. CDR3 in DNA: TGTGCCAGCAACGAAAGGGGAAAGCACTATGGCTACACCTTC.

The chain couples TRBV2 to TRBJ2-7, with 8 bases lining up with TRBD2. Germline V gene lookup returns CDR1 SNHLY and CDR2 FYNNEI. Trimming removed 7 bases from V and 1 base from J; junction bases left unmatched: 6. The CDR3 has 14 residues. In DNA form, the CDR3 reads TGTGCCAGCAAACCGGGGGGGTCGTCCTACGAGCAGTACTTC. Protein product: CASKPGGSSYEQYF.

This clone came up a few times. The CDR3 region is CASSLGLEAFF. CDR3 DNA sequence: TGTGCCAGCAGCTTAGGACTTGAAGCTTTCTTT. This rearrangement joins TRBV7-9 to TRBJ1-1; D uncertain. V lost 1 base to trimming and J lost 7 bases, with 4 bases between them. Germline values: CDR1 SEHNR, CDR2 FQNEAQ (reference sequence). CDR3 length: 11 residues.

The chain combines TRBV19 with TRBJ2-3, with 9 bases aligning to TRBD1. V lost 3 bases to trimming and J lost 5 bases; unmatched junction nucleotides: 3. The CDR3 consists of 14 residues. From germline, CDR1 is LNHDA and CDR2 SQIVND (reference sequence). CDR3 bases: TGTGCCAGTAGTATTATGACAGGGGGAGATACGCAGTATTTT. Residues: CASSIMTGGDTQYF.

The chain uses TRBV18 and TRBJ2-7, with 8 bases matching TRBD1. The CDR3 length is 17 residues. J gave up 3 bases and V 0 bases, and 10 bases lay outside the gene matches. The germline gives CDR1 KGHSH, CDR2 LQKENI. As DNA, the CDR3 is TGTGCCAGCTCACCACCCCCGGAAAGGACAGGGCTCTACGAGCAGTACTTC. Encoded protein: CASSPPPERTGLYEQYF. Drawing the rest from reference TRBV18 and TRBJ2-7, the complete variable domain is NAGVMQNPRHLVRRRGQEARLRCSPMKGHSHVYWYRQLPEEGLKFMVYLQKENIIDESGMPKERFSAEFPKEGPSILRIQQVVRGDSAAYFCASSPPPERTGLYEQYFGPGTRLTVT.

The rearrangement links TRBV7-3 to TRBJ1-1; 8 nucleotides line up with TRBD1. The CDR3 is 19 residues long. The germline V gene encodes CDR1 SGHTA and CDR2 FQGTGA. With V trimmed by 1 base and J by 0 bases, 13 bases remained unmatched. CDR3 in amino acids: CASSLSHYASDRVNTEAFF. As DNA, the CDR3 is TGTGCCAGCAGCTTAAGCCACTACGCCTCGGACAGGGTGAACACTGAAGCTTTCTTT.

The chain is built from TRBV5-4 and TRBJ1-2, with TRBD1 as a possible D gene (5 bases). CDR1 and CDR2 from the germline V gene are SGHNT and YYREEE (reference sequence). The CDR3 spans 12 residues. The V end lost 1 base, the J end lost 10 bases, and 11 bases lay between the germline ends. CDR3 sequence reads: CASSLSDIDYTF. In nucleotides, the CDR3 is TGTGCCAGCAGCTTGTCGGACATCGACTACACCTTC.

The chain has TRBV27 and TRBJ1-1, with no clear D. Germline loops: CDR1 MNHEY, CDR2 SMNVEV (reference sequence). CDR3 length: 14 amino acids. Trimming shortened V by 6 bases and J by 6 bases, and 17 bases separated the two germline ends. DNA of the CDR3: TGTGCCAGCAGAGTAAATGGACGGACTTCTGAAGCTTTCTTT. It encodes CASRVNGRTSEAFF.

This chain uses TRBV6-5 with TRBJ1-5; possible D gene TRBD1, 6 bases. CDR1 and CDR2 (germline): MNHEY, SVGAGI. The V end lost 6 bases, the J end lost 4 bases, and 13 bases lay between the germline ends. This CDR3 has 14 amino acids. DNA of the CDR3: TGTGCCAGCAGCCCAGGACAGAAAAATCAGCCCCAGCATTTT. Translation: CASSPGQKNQPQHF.

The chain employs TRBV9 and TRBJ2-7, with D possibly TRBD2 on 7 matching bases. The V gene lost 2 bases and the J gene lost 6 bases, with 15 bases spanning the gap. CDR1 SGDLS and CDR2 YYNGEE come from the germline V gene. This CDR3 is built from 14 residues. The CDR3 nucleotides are TGTGCCAGCAGCGTTATGCCGGGGGGCGGCGAGCAGTACTTC. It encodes CASSVMPGGGEQYF.

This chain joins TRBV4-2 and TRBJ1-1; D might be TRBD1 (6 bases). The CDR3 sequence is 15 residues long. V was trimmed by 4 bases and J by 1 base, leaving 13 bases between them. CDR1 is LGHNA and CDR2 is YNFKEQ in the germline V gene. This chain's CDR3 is CASSPNRGRNTEAFF. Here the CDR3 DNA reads TGTGCCAGCAGCCCAAATAGGGGGAGGAACACTGAAGCTTTCTTT.

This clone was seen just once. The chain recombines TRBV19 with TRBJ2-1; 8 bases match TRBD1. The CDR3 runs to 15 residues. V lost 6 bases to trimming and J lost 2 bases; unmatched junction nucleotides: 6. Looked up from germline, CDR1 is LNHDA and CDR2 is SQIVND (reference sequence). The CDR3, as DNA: TGTGCCAGTAGCAAACAGGGGGGCACCTACAATGAGCAGTTCTTC. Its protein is CASSKQGGTYNEQFF.

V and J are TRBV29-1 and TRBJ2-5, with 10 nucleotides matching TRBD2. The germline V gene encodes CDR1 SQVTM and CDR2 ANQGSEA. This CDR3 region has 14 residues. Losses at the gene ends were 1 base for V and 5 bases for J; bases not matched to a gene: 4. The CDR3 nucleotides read TGCAGCGTTGAAGCTAGCGGGAGAGGGGAGACCCAGTACTTC. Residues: CSVEASGRGETQYF.

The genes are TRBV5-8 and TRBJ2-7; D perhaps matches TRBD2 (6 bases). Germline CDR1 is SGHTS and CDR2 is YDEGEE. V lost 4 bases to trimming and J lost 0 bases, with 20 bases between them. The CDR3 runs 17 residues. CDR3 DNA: TGTGCCAGCAGCAGCCCCGGGAGTGCGGACTACTCCTACGAGCAGTACTTC. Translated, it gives CASSSPGSADYSYEQYF.

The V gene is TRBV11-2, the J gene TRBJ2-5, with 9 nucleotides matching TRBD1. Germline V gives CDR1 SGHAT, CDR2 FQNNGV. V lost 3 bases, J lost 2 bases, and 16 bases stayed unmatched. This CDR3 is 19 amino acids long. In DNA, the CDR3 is TGTGCCAGCAGCTTTTACCCGACAGGGGGAACGGCTGTACAAGAGACCCAGTACTTC. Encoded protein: CASSFYPTGGTAVQETQYF.

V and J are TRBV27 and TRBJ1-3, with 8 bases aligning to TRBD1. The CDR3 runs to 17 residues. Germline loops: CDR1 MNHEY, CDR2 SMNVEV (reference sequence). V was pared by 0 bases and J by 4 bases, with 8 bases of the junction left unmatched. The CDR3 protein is CASSLSRLRTGGNTIYF. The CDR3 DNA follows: TGTGCCAGCAGTTTATCCCGGCTCCGGACAGGGGGAAACACCATATATTTT.

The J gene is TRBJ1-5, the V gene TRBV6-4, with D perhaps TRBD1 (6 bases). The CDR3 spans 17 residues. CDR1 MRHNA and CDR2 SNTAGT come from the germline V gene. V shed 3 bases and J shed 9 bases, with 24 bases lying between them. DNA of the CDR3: TGTGCCAGCAGTGAAGAGGGGGAAACTAATCCGTATGGGCCCCAGCATTTT. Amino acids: CASSEEGETNPYGPQHF.

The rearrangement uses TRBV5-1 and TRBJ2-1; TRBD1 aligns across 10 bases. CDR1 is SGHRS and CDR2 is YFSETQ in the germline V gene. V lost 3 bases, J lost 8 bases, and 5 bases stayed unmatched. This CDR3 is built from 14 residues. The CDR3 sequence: CASSWDRGSDEQFF. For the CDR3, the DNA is TGCGCCAGCAGCTGGGACAGGGGTAGCGATGAGCAGTTCTTC.

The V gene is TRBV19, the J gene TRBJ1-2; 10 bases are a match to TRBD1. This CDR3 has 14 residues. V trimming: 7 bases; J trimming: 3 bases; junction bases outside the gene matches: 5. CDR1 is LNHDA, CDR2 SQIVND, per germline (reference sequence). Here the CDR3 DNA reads TGTGCCAGTACGGGACAGGGGATGCACTATGGCTACACCTTC. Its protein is CASTGQGMHYGYTF.

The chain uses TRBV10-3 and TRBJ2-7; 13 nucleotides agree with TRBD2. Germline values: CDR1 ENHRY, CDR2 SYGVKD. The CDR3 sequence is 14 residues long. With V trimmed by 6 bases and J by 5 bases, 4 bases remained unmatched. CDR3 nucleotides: TGTGCCATCAGAGGACTAGCGGGAGTAGACGAGCAGTACTTC. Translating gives CAIRGLAGVDEQYF.

CDR3 sequence (DNA): TGTGCCAGCAGTGATCCTGGACAGGGGGCTAATGAAAAACTGTTTTTT. Translated, it gives CASSDPGQGANEKLFF. The chain combines TRBV2 with TRBJ1-4; 10 bases fit TRBD1. The CDR3 is 16 residues long. CDR1 is SNHLY and CDR2 is FYNNEI in the germline V gene. The V gene end was trimmed by 3 bases and the J gene end by 3 bases; junction bases not matched to a gene: 4.

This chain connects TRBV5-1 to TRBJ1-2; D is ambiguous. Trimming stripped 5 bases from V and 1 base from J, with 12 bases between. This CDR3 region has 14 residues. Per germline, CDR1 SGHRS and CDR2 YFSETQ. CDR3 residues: CASRRERDNYGYTF. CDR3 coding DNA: TGCGCCAGCAGGAGGGAGCGAGATAACTATGGCTACACCTTC.

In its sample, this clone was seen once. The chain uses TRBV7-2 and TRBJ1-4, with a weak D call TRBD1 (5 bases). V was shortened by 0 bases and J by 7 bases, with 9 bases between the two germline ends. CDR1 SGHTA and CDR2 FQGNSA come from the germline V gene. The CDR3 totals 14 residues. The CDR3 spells CASSLAGASEKLFF. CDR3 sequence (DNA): TGTGCCAGCAGCTTAGCAGGGGCGAGTGAAAAACTGTTTTTT.

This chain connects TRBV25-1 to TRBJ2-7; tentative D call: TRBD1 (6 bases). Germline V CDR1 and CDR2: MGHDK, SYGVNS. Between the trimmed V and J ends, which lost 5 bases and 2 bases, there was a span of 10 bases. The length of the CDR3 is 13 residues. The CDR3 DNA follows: TGTGCCAGCAGTAGGGGGTCCCCCTACGAGCAGTACTTC. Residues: CASSRGSPYEQYF.

The CDR3 nucleotides read TGCGCCAGCAGCCTACGGGGGGGGCACTATGGCTACACCTTC. Its protein product is CASSLRGGHYGYTF. V and J are TRBV5-1 and TRBJ1-2, with D perhaps matching TRBD1 (6 bases). This CDR3 region has 14 residues. The germline V and J ends were trimmed by 4 bases and 3 bases, with 13 bases remaining between them. Germline V gives CDR1 SGHRS, CDR2 YFSETQ.